This TCR beta chain was sequenced in a study of OX40 agonist ivuxolimab in advanced cancers. Whole-study results and caveats: Circulating CD4+ and CD8+ T cells showed clonal expansion by week 6 at 0.1 to 3.0 mg/kg. Low clonal expansion, among the lowest seen, marked partial responders at 0.1-3.0 mg/kg.

For this clone: Its specificity is not known.

CDR3 length equals 13 residues. The germline CDR1 and CDR2 sequences are SQVTM and ANQGSEA. The trim removed 8 bases at V and 7 bases at J, leaving 9 bases unmatched. Clones were read by immunoSEQ multiplex PCR, and TCRdb kept only the in-frame ones, dropping some. The sample yields roughly 20,000 clones, approximately 85% seen once. The source was CD4+ or CD8+ T cells sorted from blood, collected in a trial of the OX40 agonist ivuxolimab. The chain combines TRBV29-1 with TRBJ1-3; 9 nucleotides match TRBD1. This TCR was recovered from an adult with an advanced solid tumor such as melanoma, head and neck, liver or kidney cancer. Written as DNA, the CDR3 is TGCAGCAGTCTTGGGGGACAGGGTAACACCATATATTTT. Amino acid sequence: CSSLGGQGNTIYF.